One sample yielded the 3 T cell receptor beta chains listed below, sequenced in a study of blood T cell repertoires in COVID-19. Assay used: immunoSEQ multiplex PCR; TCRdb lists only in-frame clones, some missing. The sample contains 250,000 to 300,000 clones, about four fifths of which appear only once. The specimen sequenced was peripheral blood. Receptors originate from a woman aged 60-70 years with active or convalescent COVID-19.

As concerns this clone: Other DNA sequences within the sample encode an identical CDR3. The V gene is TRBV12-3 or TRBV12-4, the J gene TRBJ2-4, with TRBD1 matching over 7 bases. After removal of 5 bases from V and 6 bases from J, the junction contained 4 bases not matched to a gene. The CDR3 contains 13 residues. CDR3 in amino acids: CASSLTGLNIQYF. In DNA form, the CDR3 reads TGTGCCAGCAGTCTGACAGGGTTAAACATTCAGTACTTC.

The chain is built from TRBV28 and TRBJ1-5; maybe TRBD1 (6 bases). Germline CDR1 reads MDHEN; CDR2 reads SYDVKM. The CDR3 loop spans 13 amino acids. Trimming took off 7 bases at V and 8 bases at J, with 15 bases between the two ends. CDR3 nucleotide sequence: TGTGCCAGCATTTCGGACAGCCCGAAGCCCCAGCATTTT. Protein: CASISDSPKPQHF.

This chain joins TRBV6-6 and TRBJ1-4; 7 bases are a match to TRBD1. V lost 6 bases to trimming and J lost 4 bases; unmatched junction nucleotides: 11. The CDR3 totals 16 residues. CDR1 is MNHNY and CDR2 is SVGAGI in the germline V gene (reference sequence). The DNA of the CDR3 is TGTGCCAGCAGAGAGCAGGGCCAGGGGGGTAATGAAAAACTGTTTTTT. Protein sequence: CASREQGQGGNEKLFF.